The 7 T cell receptor beta chains below all came from one sample that was sequenced in a study of shared clonotypes between healthy human individuals. Repertoires were generated with immunoSEQ multiplex PCR, while TCRdb's copy carries only in-frame clones and drops some. The table has over 1.5 million clones, 95% to 99% seen once. Sequencing input: naive CD4+ T cells sorted from blood. Subset denoted: CD45RA+ positively selected. These receptor sequences come from a man aged 30-40 years in good health.

The chain carries TRBV19 and TRBJ1-5; TRBD1 aligns across 9 bases. V shed 4 bases, J shed 2 bases, and the junction held 6 bases outside the gene matches. CDR3 length: 16 residues. CDR1 and CDR2 (germline): LNHDA, SQIVND (reference sequence). CDR3 DNA sequence: TGTGCCAGTAGTACCCCGGACAGGGGCGGCAATCAGCCCCAGCATTTT. Translation gives CASSTPDRGGNQPQHF.

V usage is TRBV5-1 and J usage is TRBJ2-3; the match to TRBD2 covers 9 bases. Losses at the gene ends were 0 bases for V and 2 bases for J; bases not matched to a gene: 10. The germline V gene has CDR1 SGHRS and CDR2 YFSETQ. This CDR3 has 18 amino acids. The DNA for the CDR3 is TGCGCCAGCAGCTTGGATGCTCGGCTAGCGGGAAACACAGATACGCAGTATTTT. Translation gives CASSLDARLAGNTDTQYF.

V usage is TRBV19 and J usage is TRBJ2-2; D not certain. The CDR3 is made up of 14 amino acids. In germline, CDR1 is LNHDA, CDR2 SQIVND (reference sequence). V lost 3 bases to trimming and J lost 1 base, with 6 bases between them. The CDR3 region has the DNA TGTGCCAGTAGTATCCAGCGGAACACCGGGGAGCTGTTTTTT. It yields the protein CASSIQRNTGELFF.

This chain uses TRBV5-4 with TRBJ2-7, with 10 bases fitting TRBD2. The V gene's germline CDR1 is SGHNT and CDR2 YYREEE (reference sequence). CDR3 length: 16 amino acids. J gave up 7 bases and V 4 bases, and 14 bases lay outside the gene matches. This CDR3 reads CASSPGVAGGPREQYF. For the CDR3, the DNA is TGTGCCAGCAGCCCCGGGGTAGCGGGAGGACCACGGGAGCAGTACTTC.

This clone turned up a few times. The V call is TRBV27, the J call TRBJ2-7, with D unclear. The V end was cut by 4 bases, the J end by 2 bases, with 12 bases between. Germline V gives CDR1 MNHEY, CDR2 SMNVEV (reference sequence). The length of the CDR3 is 14 residues. Written as DNA, the CDR3 is TGTGCCAGCAGTTCGAGCATTGGGGCCTACGAGCAGTACTTC. Protein: CASSSSIGAYEQYF.

Note on this clone: This CDR3 fails to terminate in the conserved phenylalanine or tryptophan, so it likely reflects a read error. The limits of the CDR3 on the DNA are not certain, so only TCRdb's listed CDR3 is given. The V and J genes are TRBV6-5 and TRBJ1-2. The CDR3 region is 13 residues in length, termini included. CDR1 MNHEY and CDR2 SVGAGI come from the germline V gene. CDR3 loop: CASSYSRPGPLVV.

The rearrangement joins TRBV9 to TRBJ2-7; a weak D match, TRBD1 (6 bases). The CDR3 runs to 13 residues. The ends were cut back, 4 bases at V and 6 bases at J, with 14 bases in the middle. The germline CDR1 and CDR2 sequences are SGDLS and YYNGEE. CDR3 sequence: CASSSSLGGEQYF. CDR3 nucleotides: TGTGCCAGCAGCTCGAGTCTAGGGGGCGAGCAGTACTTC.